This T cell receptor beta chain emerged from a study of blood T cell repertoires in COVID-19. Study-level background: The United States, Italy and Spain provided the acute and convalescent COVID-19 samples.

In the original processing: Using reference gene primer amplification, nucleated cell counts were estimated. Produced via immunoSEQ multiplex PCR; TCRdb's table is partial and in-frame only. V, J and clone size reflect that table, while D and trimming were determined from the DNA. Here the sample spans under 200,000 clones, around 87% being singletons. This CDR3 is 16 amino acids long. Trimming took 5 bases from V and 6 from J; bases not matched to a gene: 10. Per germline, CDR1 LGHDT and CDR2 YNNKEL (reference sequence). The receptor's source is a man aged 18 to 29 with acute or convalescent COVID-19. The sequenced material came from peripheral blood. The chain uses TRBV3-1 (or the pseudogene TRBV3-2) and TRBJ2-2; 9 bases fit TRBD1. CDR3 nucleotides: TGTGCCAGCAGCAAGTCTCCGGGGACAGGGCCCGGGGAGCTGTTTTTT. As protein: CASSKSPGTGPGELFF.